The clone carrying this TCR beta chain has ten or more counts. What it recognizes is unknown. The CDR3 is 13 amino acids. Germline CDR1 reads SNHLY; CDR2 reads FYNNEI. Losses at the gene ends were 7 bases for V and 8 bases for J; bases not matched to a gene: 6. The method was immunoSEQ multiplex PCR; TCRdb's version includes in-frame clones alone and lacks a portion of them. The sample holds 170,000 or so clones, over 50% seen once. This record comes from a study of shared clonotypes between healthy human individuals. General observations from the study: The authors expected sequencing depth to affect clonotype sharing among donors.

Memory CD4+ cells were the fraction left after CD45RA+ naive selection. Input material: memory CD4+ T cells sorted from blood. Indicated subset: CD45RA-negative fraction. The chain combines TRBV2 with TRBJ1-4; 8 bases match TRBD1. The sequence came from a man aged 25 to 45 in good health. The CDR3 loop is CASKPTGVEKLFF. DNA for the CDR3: TGTGCCAGCAAGCCGACAGGGGTCGAAAAACTGTTTTTT.